These 31 T cell receptor beta chains share one sample of origin, sequenced in a study of blood T cell repertoires in COVID-19. The assay was immunoSEQ multiplex PCR, and TCRdb's table has in-frame clones only and misses some. The sample comprises approximately 80,000 clones, about 73% of which are singletons, and 5% to 6% rests with the top ten. Sequenced sample: peripheral blood. Receptors originate from a man aged 45 to 65 with active or convalescent COVID-19.

This chain joins TRBV29-1 and TRBJ1-5; the match to TRBD1 covers 9 bases. The junction had 5 bases not matched to a gene; V was cut back by 5 bases and J by 3 bases. Germline assignment: CDR1 SQVTM and CDR2 ANQGSEA. There are 14 residues in the CDR3. The CDR3 spells CSVIGQGFNQPQHF. CDR3 coding DNA: TGCAGCGTTATCGGACAGGGGTTCAATCAGCCCCAGCATTTT.

The chain combines TRBV7-6 with TRBJ1-3; D not certain. The V end lost 5 bases, the J end lost 2 bases, and 13 bases lay between the germline ends. This CDR3 comprises 15 residues. The germline CDR1 and CDR2 sequences are SGHVS and FNYEAQ. Here the CDR3 reads CASSVGFSAGNTIYF. For the CDR3, the DNA is TGTGCCAGCAGCGTGGGCTTTTCGGCTGGAAACACCATATATTTT.

This clone was found a few times. CDR3 residues: CASSGTGEKLFF. The DNA of the CDR3 is TGTGCCAGCTCGGGCACAGGTGAAAAACTGTTTTTT. The genes are TRBV2 and TRBJ1-4; possibly TRBD1 for D (5 bases). This CDR3 has 12 residues. V lost 8 bases and J lost 7, with 11 bases in between. CDR1 and CDR2 (germline): SNHLY, FYNNEI.

This chain joins TRBV7-2 and TRBJ1-5; a weak D match, TRBD1 (6 bases). Germline CDR1 reads SGHTA; CDR2 reads FQGNSA. With 1 base removed from V and 2 bases from J, the gap between germline ends came to 6 bases. There are 14 residues in the CDR3. CDR3 sequence: CASSLDRGNQPQHF. The CDR3 DNA reads as TGTGCCAGCAGCTTAGACAGGGGCAATCAGCCCCAGCATTTT.

This chain connects TRBV11-1 to TRBJ1-2; no reliable D call. There are 13 residues in the CDR3. CDR1 is SGHAT, CDR2 FQDESV, per germline (reference sequence). Deletions cut 5 bases from V and 8 bases from J, with 15 bases between. CDR3 in amino acids: CASSPSSGRGYTF. The CDR3 nucleotides read TGTGCCAGCAGCCCTTCGTCGGGAAGAGGCTACACCTTC.

The rearrangement links TRBV19 to TRBJ1-2, with TRBD1 as a possible D gene (6 bases). Trimming stripped 6 bases from V and 0 bases from J, with 8 bases between. The CDR3 consists of 13 residues. Germline V gene sequence: CDR1 LNHDA, CDR2 SQIVND (reference sequence). CDR3 DNA: TGTGCCAGTAGGACAGGATCTAACTATGGCTACACCTTC. Translating it yields CASRTGSNYGYTF. Variable domain in full (rest from reference TRBV19 and TRBJ1-2): DGGITQSPKYLFRKEGQNVTLSCEQNLNHDAMYWYRQDPGQGLRLIYYSQIVNDFQKGDIAEGYSVSREKKESFPLTVTSAQKNPTAFYLCASRTGSNYGYTFGSGTRLTVV.

In its sample, this clone was seen a few times. The chain uses TRBV16 and TRBJ1-4; D uncertain. This CDR3 comprises 14 residues. The V end was cut by 4 bases, the J end by 10 bases, with 16 bases between. From germline, CDR1 is KGHSY and CDR2 FQNENV. The CDR3 region is CASSPPAGSRKLFF. The CDR3 region has the DNA TGTGCCAGCAGCCCCCCGGCGGGCAGCAGAAAACTGTTTTTT.

The rearrangement uses TRBV7-8 and TRBJ2-5, with D possibly being TRBD2 (7 bases). Germline CDR1 SGHVS, CDR2 FQNEAQ. The CDR3 runs 14 residues. V was cut by 2 bases and J by 4 bases, with 11 bases left in between. This CDR3 is CASSLRGRAETQYF. DNA of the CDR3: TGTGCCAGCAGCTTAAGGGGGAGGGCAGAGACCCAGTACTTC.

The rearrangement uses TRBV7-9 and TRBJ2-5; 8 positions agree with TRBD2. The CDR3 runs to 16 residues. CDR1 and CDR2 from the germline V gene are SEHNR and FQNEAQ (reference sequence). Trimming cost V 6 bases and J 3 bases; bases outside gene matches: 12. DNA for the CDR3: TGTGCCAGCAGTCGAGGAAGCGGGGGCTTCAAAGAGACCCAGTACTTC. Protein sequence: CASSRGSGGFKETQYF.

The gene calls are TRBV5-1 and TRBJ2-3; 7 bases match TRBD2. CDR1 is SGHRS, CDR2 YFSETQ, per germline. The CDR3 has 14 residues. V lost 3 bases, J lost 0 bases, and 1 base stayed unmatched. CDR3 sequence: CASSWGGSTDTQYF. CDR3 DNA: TGCGCCAGCAGCTGGGGGGGTAGCACAGATACGCAGTATTTT.

V is TRBV30 and J is TRBJ1-1; perhaps TRBD1 as D (6 bases). Germline-derived CDR1 and CDR2 are GTSNPN and SVGIG (reference sequence). This CDR3 spans 16 amino acids. Trimming took 7 bases from V and 0 from J, leaving 21 bases between them. CDR3 nucleotides: TGTGCCTCCCACCGACAGGTTAGTTCGGTGAACACTGAAGCTTTCTTT. Protein product: CASHRQVSSVNTEAFF. Filled out from reference TRBV30 and TRBJ1-1, the complete variable domain reads SQTIHQWPATLVQPVGSPLSLECTVEGTSNPNLYWYRQAAGRGLQLLFYSVGIGQISSEVPQNLSASRPQDRQFILSSKKLLLSDSGFYLCASHRQVSSVNTEAFFGQGTRLTVV.

This clone was found a few times. The chain combines TRBV6-5 with TRBJ1-2; D not resolved. Germline CDR1 MNHEY, CDR2 SVGAGI. V lost 4 bases and J lost 4, with 10 bases in between. The CDR3 runs to 13 residues. As DNA, the CDR3 is TGTGCCAGCAGTTGGGAGATCCCCTATGGCTACACCTTC. Residues: CASSWEIPYGYTF.

The chain carries TRBV7-9 and TRBJ1-6; TRBD1 might be the D (5 bases). The CDR3 extends over 13 amino acids. Germline V lookup: CDR1 SEHNR, CDR2 FQNEAQ (reference sequence). V was trimmed by 6 bases and J by 13 bases, leaving 16 bases between them. The chain's CDR3 is CASRTAGGLPLHF. The CDR3 DNA reads as TGTGCCAGCAGGACGGCGGGGGGACTCCCCCTCCACTTT.

The chain combines TRBV5-1 with TRBJ2-7, with 10 nucleotides matching TRBD1. Trimming at V came to 2 bases and at J to 2 bases, leaving 10 bases not matched to a gene. The germline gives CDR1 SGHRS, CDR2 YFSETQ. The CDR3 is 17 residues long. The CDR3 DNA is TGCGCCAGCAGCTTAGGGACAGGGGACTACGTAACCTACGAGCAGTACTTC. This translates into CASSLGTGDYVTYEQYF.

The V and J genes are TRBV7-2 and TRBJ1-4, with unresolved D. CDR1 is SGHTA, CDR2 FQGNSA, per germline. V dropped 5 bases and J dropped 1 base, with 8 bases sitting between them. The CDR3 is made up of 14 amino acids. The CDR3, as DNA: TGTGCCAGCAGCCCGACAATAACTAATGAAAAACTGTTTTTT. This encodes CASSPTITNEKLFF.

The chain carries TRBV10-3 and TRBJ2-5; TRBD2 is a possible D gene (5 bases). CDR3 length equals 15 residues. V gave up 0 bases and J gave up 5 bases, with 13 bases separating them. Germline assignment: CDR1 ENHRY and CDR2 SYGVKD. CDR3 protein: CAISESAPRAETQYF. In DNA form, the CDR3 reads TGTGCCATCAGTGAGTCGGCCCCGCGGGCGGAGACCCAGTACTTC.

The chain carries TRBV7-7 and TRBJ2-5; possibly TRBD1 for D (7 bases). The V end lost 2 bases, the J end lost 4 bases, and 14 bases lay between the germline ends. From germline, CDR1 is SSHAT and CDR2 FNYEAQ (reference sequence). This CDR3 has 15 amino acids. The CDR3: CASSLSPQGGETQYF. DNA of the CDR3: TGTGCCAGCAGCTTATCTCCCCAGGGGGGAGAGACCCAGTACTTC. Using reference TRBV7-7 and TRBJ2-5 for the parts outside the CDR3, the full variable domain is GAGVSQSPRYKVTKRGQDVTLRCDPISSHATLYWYQQALGQGPEFLTYFNYEAQPDKSGLPSDRFSAERPEGSISTLTIQRTEQRDSAMYRCASSLSPQGGETQYFGPGTRLLVL.

CDR3: CASSFVGPGELFF. DNA for the CDR3: TGCGCCAGCAGCTTTGTGGGCCCCGGGGAGCTGTTTTTT. The J gene is TRBJ2-2, the V gene TRBV5-1; D not certain. V shed 2 bases and J shed 6 bases, with 8 bases lying between them. Germline CDR1 reads SGHRS; CDR2 reads YFSETQ. The CDR3 spans 13 residues. Using reference TRBV5-1 and TRBJ2-2 for the parts outside the CDR3, the full variable domain is KAGVTQTPRYLIKTRGQQVTLSCSPISGHRSVSWYQQTPGQGLQFLFEYFSETQRNKGNFPGRFSGRQFSNSRSEMNVSTLELGDSALYLCASSFVGPGELFFGEGSRLTVL.

The chain uses TRBV7-3 and TRBJ2-5; D is perhaps TRBD1 (6 bases). The CDR3 runs to 15 residues. Germline CDR1 and CDR2: SGHTA and FQGTGA. Trimming cost V 5 bases and J 2 bases, with 15 bases left between them. The CDR3 DNA reads as TGTGCCAGCAGCCCCATTGGGGGCGAACAAGAGACCCAGTACTTC. Amino acid sequence: CASSPIGGEQETQYF.

This rearrangement joins TRBV7-9 to TRBJ2-7; 7 positions agree with TRBD1. V was clipped by 4 bases and J by 3 bases; unmatched bases: 6. Germline values: CDR1 SEHNR, CDR2 FQNEAQ (reference sequence). The CDR3 extends over 14 amino acids. CDR3 residues: CASSSPGTDYEQYF. CDR3 nucleotides: TGTGCCAGCAGCTCCCCCGGGACAGACTACGAGCAGTACTTC.

The V and J genes are TRBV3-1 (or the pseudogene TRBV3-2) and TRBJ2-3, with TRBD2 identical over 11 bases. After removal of 3 bases from V and 5 bases from J, the junction contained 10 bases not matched to a gene. This CDR3 spans 17 amino acids. Germline V CDR1 and CDR2: LGHDT, YNNKEL (reference sequence). The CDR3 DNA is TGTGCCAGCAGCCACGTTAGCGGGGGGGCCAGTGGAGATACGCAGTATTTT. Amino acid sequence: CASSHVSGGASGDTQYF.

In its sample, this clone was seen a few times. The chain is built from TRBV19 and TRBJ2-3, with 9 bases matching TRBD1. V dropped 6 bases and J dropped 3; count of bases not matched to a gene: 7. This CDR3 region has 15 residues. The germline gives CDR1 LNHDA, CDR2 SQIVND (reference sequence). CDR3 coding DNA: TGTGCCAGTAGGGACCAGGGACAGGGAACAGATACGCAGTATTTT. This gives the protein CASRDQGQGTDTQYF.

The chain joins TRBV4-1 to TRBJ2-7, with 10 bases that match TRBD2. In germline, CDR1 is MGHRA, CDR2 YSYEKL. This CDR3 spans 16 amino acids. V trimming: 4 bases; J trimming: 0 bases; junction bases outside the gene matches: 6. CDR3 in amino acids: CASSLASGGLSYEQYF. CDR3 bases: TGCGCCAGCAGCCTAGCTAGCGGGGGCCTCTCCTACGAGCAGTACTTC.

This chain uses TRBV6-2 or TRBV6-3 with TRBJ2-7; TRBD2 aligns across 7 bases. J lost 2 bases, V lost 1 base, and 2 bases had no gene match. Germline V CDR1 and CDR2: MNHEY, SVGEGT. The CDR3 has 14 residues. The CDR3 nucleotides are TGTGCCAGCAGTTACTGGGGGGGGGCCTACGAGCAGTACTTC. It is translated as CASSYWGGAYEQYF.

The chain combines TRBV13 with TRBJ2-7; D is unresolved. Germline CDR1 is PRHDT and CDR2 is FYEKMQ (reference sequence). This CDR3 contains 14 residues. With 3 bases removed from V and 5 bases from J, the gap between germline ends came to 14 bases. This CDR3 is CASSFPNIPHEQYF. CDR3 sequence (DNA): TGTGCCAGCAGCTTCCCGAACATTCCCCACGAGCAGTACTTC.

V gene TRBV4-3 combines with J gene TRBJ1-1; unclear D gene. The CDR3 covers 15 residues. V dropped 0 bases and J dropped 3 bases, with 11 bases sitting between them. Germline CDR1 reads LGHNA; CDR2 reads YSLEER. CDR3 sequence reads: CASSQDRGSYTEAFF. The CDR3 DNA follows: TGCGCCAGCAGCCAAGATCGAGGGTCTTACACTGAAGCTTTCTTT.

The CDR3 sequence: CASSLTRAGESVYGGYTF. CDR3 bases: TGCGCCAGCAGCTTGACTAGGGCAGGGGAATCTGTATATGGTGGCTACACCTTC. The rearrangement joins TRBV5-1 to TRBJ1-2; maybe TRBD1 (6 bases). The V end lost 1 base, the J end lost 7 bases, and 26 bases lay between the germline ends. Per the germline V gene, CDR1 is SGHRS and CDR2 is YFSETQ. This CDR3 region has 18 residues.

This chain uses TRBV3-1 (or the pseudogene TRBV3-2) with TRBJ2-5; a weak D match, TRBD2 (5 bases). The CDR3 spans 13 residues. Trimming cost V 4 bases and J 1 base, with 7 bases left between them. Per germline, CDR1 LGHDT and CDR2 YNNKEL (reference sequence). The DNA of the CDR3 is TGTGCCAGCAGCCTCGGGATCCAAGAGACCCAGTACTTC. Protein: CASSLGIQETQYF.

The gene calls are TRBV3-1 (or the pseudogene TRBV3-2) and TRBJ2-1; 8 nucleotides line up with TRBD1. Germline CDR1 and CDR2: LGHDT and YNNKEL (reference sequence). Trimming at V came to 1 base and at J to 7 bases, leaving 9 bases not matched to a gene. The CDR3 runs 16 residues. CDR3 DNA sequence: TGTGCCAGCAGCCAAGTCCCAGGGGGCCTGAGGAATGAGCAGTTCTTC. Translated: CASSQVPGGLRNEQFF.

The chain is built from TRBV12-5 and TRBJ1-1; a possible D gene is TRBD1 (5 bases). Germline CDR1 LGHNT, CDR2 FRNRAP. Trimming took off 2 bases at V and 4 bases at J, with 8 bases between the two ends. CDR3 length: 13 amino acids. The CDR3 region has the DNA TGTGCTAGTGGTTTGTGGGGGGGCACTGAAGCTTTCTTT. This gives the protein CASGLWGGTEAFF. Full variable domain (rest looked up from reference TRBV12-5 and TRBJ1-1): DARVTQTPRHKVTEMGQEVTMRCQPILGHNTVFWYRQTMMQGLELLAYFRNRAPLDDSGMPKDRFSAEMPDATLATLKIQPSEPRDSAVYFCASGLWGGTEAFFGQGTRLTVV.

J is TRBJ2-5 and V is TRBV5-5, with 8 bases that match TRBD1. Losses at the gene ends were 0 bases for V and 2 bases for J; bases not matched to a gene: 3. Per the germline V gene, CDR1 is SGHKS and CDR2 is YYEKEE (reference sequence). This CDR3 has 15 amino acids. The CDR3 sequence is CASSLGTGPQETQYF. DNA for the CDR3: TGTGCCAGCAGCTTGGGGACAGGGCCTCAAGAGACCCAGTACTTC.